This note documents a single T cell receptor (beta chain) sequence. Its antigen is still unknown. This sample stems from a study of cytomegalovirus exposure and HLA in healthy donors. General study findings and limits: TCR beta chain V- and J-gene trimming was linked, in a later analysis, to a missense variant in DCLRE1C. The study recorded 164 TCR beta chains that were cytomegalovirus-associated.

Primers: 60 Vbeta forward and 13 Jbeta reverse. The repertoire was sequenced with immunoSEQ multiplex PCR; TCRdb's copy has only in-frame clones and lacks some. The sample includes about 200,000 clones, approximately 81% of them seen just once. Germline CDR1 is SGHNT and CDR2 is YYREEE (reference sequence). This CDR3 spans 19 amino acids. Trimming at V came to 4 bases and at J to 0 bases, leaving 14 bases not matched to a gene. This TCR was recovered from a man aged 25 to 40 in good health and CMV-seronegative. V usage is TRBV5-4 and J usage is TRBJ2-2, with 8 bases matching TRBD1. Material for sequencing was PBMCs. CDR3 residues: CASSNWGTGRSTNTGELFF. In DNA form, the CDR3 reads TGTGCCAGCAGCAATTGGGGGACAGGTAGGTCCACGAACACCGGGGAGCTGTTTTTT.